These 23 T cell receptor beta chains came from one sample sequenced in a study of T cell repertoires in cytomegalovirus infection. Their antigen targets remain unknown. One entry per CDR3 protein, called by TCRdb with MiXCR from the reads. Of roughly 990,000 distinct CDR3 sequences detected, about a third appear once; the ten largest clones hold about 14%. This specimen consisted of cultured CD8+ T cells from PBMCs, obtained from culture after CMV antigen stimulation. These receptors came from a human donor in good health (CMV status not recorded). Some clones in this sample may be carry-over from other donors' samples.

This clonotype was observed a few times. The rearrangement joins TRBV7-9 to TRBJ1-2; D is undetermined. V shed 5 bases and J shed 6 bases, with 16 bases lying between them. The CDR3 runs 14 residues. The germline V gene encodes CDR1 SEHNR and CDR2 FQNEAQ (reference sequence). The CDR3, as DNA: TGTGCCAGCAGCCCGACGCCGACAAGACATGGCTACACCTTC. It codes for CASSPTPTRHGYTF.

The chain employs TRBV11-2 and TRBJ2-2; 7 nucleotides line up with TRBD1. This CDR3 has 19 residues. The V gene's germline CDR1 is SGHAT and CDR2 FQNNGV. The ends lost 1 base at V and 2 bases at J; junction bases unmatched: 13. DNA for the CDR3: TGTGCCAGCAGCTTAGCTATTTACAGGGGAGTTAACAACACCGGGGAGCTGTTTTTT. It encodes CASSLAIYRGVNNTGELFF.

In its sample, this clonotype was seen a few times. The rearrangement uses TRBV7-3 and TRBJ2-1, with TRBD2 matching 8 bases. Germline V lookup: CDR1 SGHTA, CDR2 FQGTGA. Germline trimming cut 5 bases from V and 6 bases from J; bases unmatched to any gene: 15. The CDR3 is 17 amino acids. The CDR3 bases are TGTGCCAGCAGCCCTGTTCCGACTAGCGCTTTATCCAATGAGCAGTTCTTC. Its translation is CASSPVPTSALSNEQFF.

This clonotype occurred many times. The chain has TRBV12-3 or TRBV12-4 and TRBJ2-5; 9 bases match TRBD2. Trimming removed 3 bases from V and 5 bases from J; junction bases left unmatched: 10. The CDR3 loop spans 16 amino acids. The CDR3 loop reads CASSFSGGGAGETQYF. The CDR3 nucleotides read TGTGCCAGCAGTTTTAGCGGCGGGGGGGCTGGGGAGACCCAGTACTTC.

This clonotype was seen ten or more times. The genes are TRBV12-3 or TRBV12-4 and TRBJ1-2; the D gene is possibly TRBD1 (5 bases). V was clipped by 1 base and J by 8 bases, with 17 bases between them. CDR3 length: 15 residues. Here the CDR3 DNA reads TGTGCCAGCAGTTTAGTTTTACAGGCCGTTTGGGGCTACACCTTC. Protein: CASSLVLQAVWGYTF.

This clonotype was seen a few times. J is TRBJ2-7 and V is TRBV28, with 9 bases aligning to TRBD1. Germline assignment: CDR1 MDHEN and CDR2 SYDVKM. The CDR3 contains 12 residues. CDR3 nucleotides: TGTGCCAGCAGAGACGACAGGGGGATGGAGAACGTC. This codes for CASRDDRGMENV.

This clonotype has at least ten counts. The J gene is TRBJ2-3, the V gene TRBV7-6, with TRBD2 matching 8 bases. The germline CDR1 and CDR2 sequences are SGHVS and FNYEAQ. The CDR3 extends over 16 amino acids. J was trimmed by 3 bases and V by 4 bases; bases with no gene match: 9. CDR3 protein: CASSSRGGRETDTQYF. Here the CDR3 DNA reads TGTGCCAGCAGCTCTCGGGGGGGCCGAGAAACAGATACGCAGTATTTT. The variable domain in full, with the rest retrieved from reference TRBV7-6 and TRBJ2-3, is GAGVSQSPRYKVTKRGQDVALRCDPISGHVSLYWYRQALGQGPEFLTYFNYEAQQDKSGLPNDRFSAERPEGSISTLTIQRTEQRDSAMYRCASSSRGGRETDTQYFGPGTRLTVL.

This clonotype came up many times. The chain employs TRBV27 and TRBJ2-7; 9 bases agree with TRBD1. The CDR3 is 15 residues long. Trimming at V came to 8 bases and at J to 0 bases, leaving 8 bases not matched to a gene. CDR1 and CDR2 (germline): MNHEY, SMNVEV (reference sequence). CDR3 nucleotides: TGTGCCAGCTCCACCCCGGGACAGGGCTCCTACGAGCAGTACTTC. It codes for CASSTPGQGSYEQYF.

This chain uses TRBV6-2 or TRBV6-3 with TRBJ2-3; TRBD1 agrees at 7 bases. The CDR3 covers 16 residues. In germline, CDR1 is MNHEY, CDR2 SVGEGT. Unmatched junction bases numbered 6, after V lost 2 bases and J lost 1 base. This CDR3 is CASSYEGGWGTDTQYF. The DNA of the CDR3 is TGTGCCAGCAGTTACGAAGGGGGCTGGGGCACAGATACGCAGTATTTT.

The rearrangement uses TRBV7-9 and TRBJ1-1; D uncertain. Germline V gene sequence: CDR1 SEHNR, CDR2 FQNEAQ (reference sequence). V lost 8 bases to trimming and J lost 4 bases, with 8 bases between them. The CDR3 totals 11 residues. The CDR3 is CASGLSTEAFF. The DNA of the CDR3 is TGTGCCAGCGGCCTTTCCACTGAAGCTTTCTTT.

This clonotype has only a few counts. V usage is TRBV7-9 and J usage is TRBJ2-1, with 10 bases identical to TRBD1. The germline V gene has CDR1 SEHNR and CDR2 FQNEAQ (reference sequence). The CDR3 covers 15 residues. Trimming took 2 bases from V and 8 from J; bases not matched to a gene: 6. The CDR3 region is CASSLRRQGADEQFF. CDR3 DNA sequence: TGTGCCAGCAGCTTAAGGAGACAGGGGGCGGATGAGCAGTTCTTC.

This clonotype was found a few times. The V call is TRBV28, the J call TRBJ2-1; D might be TRBD2 (6 bases). V was cut by 6 bases and J by 8 bases, with 17 bases left in between. CDR1 is MDHEN and CDR2 is SYDVKM in the germline V gene. CDR3 length equals 14 residues. CDR3 sequence reads: CASRLPGSGDEQFF. The CDR3 nucleotides read TGTGCCAGCAGACTACCCGGTTCGGGGGATGAGCAGTTCTTC.

In its sample, this clonotype was seen a few times. This chain uses TRBV7-6 with TRBJ2-3; 9 nucleotides align to TRBD2. Germline CDR1 and CDR2: SGHVS and FNYEAQ. The CDR3 spans 15 residues. V lost 5 bases to trimming and J lost 5 bases; unmatched junction nucleotides: 8. The CDR3 loop is CASSLSGGGVDTQYF. CDR3 sequence (DNA): TGTGCCAGCAGCCTCTCGGGCGGGGGGGTAGATACGCAGTATTTT.

A remark on this clonotype: A single base separates this from a much larger clone, so it may be a read error. The chain is built from TRBV7-2 and TRBJ2-3; weak D call: TRBD2 (7 bases). The ends were cut back, 6 bases at V and 0 bases at J, with 22 bases in the middle. Germline V gene sequence: CDR1 SGHTA, CDR2 FQGNSA. CDR3 size: 18 residues. The CDR3 here is CASRPGIEGGRSTDTQYF. The DNA for the CDR3 is TGTGCCAGCAGACCGGGGATAGAGGGGGGGCGAAGCACAGATACGCAGTATTTT.

To note about this clonotype: A single base separates this from a much larger clone, so it may be a read error. This rearrangement joins TRBV28 to TRBJ2-5; TRBD1 or TRBD2 may be the D gene (5 bases each). Germline-derived CDR1 and CDR2 are MDHEN and SYDVKM. The ends were cut back, 2 bases at V and 1 base at J, with 8 bases in the middle. The CDR3 is 14 amino acids. The CDR3 reads CASSLRDGQETQYF. The CDR3 DNA reads as TGTGCCAGCAGTTTAAGGGACGGCCAAGAGACCCAGTACTTC.

CDR3 coding DNA: TGTGCCAGCAGCCCCTTGGGGGCGGAGACCCAGTACTTC. Translating gives CASSPLGAETQYF. This rearrangement joins TRBV12-3 or TRBV12-4 to TRBJ2-5; perhaps TRBD1 as D (6 bases). The CDR3 has 13 residues. The ends were cut back, 6 bases at V and 5 bases at J, with 13 bases in the middle.

This clonotype was seen a handful of times. The chain is built from TRBV5-5 and TRBJ1-1, with D tentatively TRBD1 (6 bases). The CDR3 loop spans 14 amino acids. From germline, CDR1 is SGHKS and CDR2 YYEKEE (reference sequence). Trimming removed 6 bases from V and 1 base from J, with 13 bases in between. The CDR3 protein is CASILEGGNTEAFF. DNA of the CDR3: TGTGCCAGCATCCTGGAAGGGGGGAACACTGAAGCTTTCTTT.

About this clonotype itself: This may come from a read error, since a much larger clone is one base off. V is TRBV7-8 and J is TRBJ2-1, with a tentative D call TRBD1 (5 bases). The germline gives CDR1 SGHVS, CDR2 FQNEAQ. V gave up 6 bases and J gave up 9 bases, with 12 bases separating them. This CDR3 comprises 12 residues. Written as DNA, the CDR3 is TGTGCCAGCAGAGGGGCGGTAGTTGAGCAGTTCTTC. Its translation is CASRGAVVEQFF.

Judged by abundance, this clonotype is medium-sized. The V gene is TRBV7-2, the J gene TRBJ2-7; D is undetermined. The CDR3 contains 14 residues. Trimming took 1 base from V and 3 from J, leaving 10 bases between them. Germline CDR1 is SGHTA and CDR2 is FQGNSA. CDR3 coding DNA: TGTGCCAGCAGCTTAGTGGCCACGATCTACGAGCAGTACTTC. Translation: CASSLVATIYEQYF. The full variable domain, rest sourced from reference TRBV7-2 and TRBJ2-7, is GAGVSQSPSNKVTEKGKDVELRCDPISGHTALYWYRQSLGQGLEFLIYFQGNSAPDKSGLPSDRFSAERTGGSVSTLTIQRTQQEDSAVYLCASSLVATIYEQYFGPGTRLTVT.

The chain uses TRBV7-6 and TRBJ2-3; D gene unclear. The V end was cut by 5 bases, the J end by 2 bases, with 11 bases between. Germline-derived CDR1 and CDR2 are SGHVS and FNYEAQ. CDR3 length: 14 amino acids. Here the CDR3 reads CASSKEVITDTQYF. The CDR3 DNA reads TGTGCCAGCAGCAAAGAGGTTATCACAGATACGCAGTATTTT.

V gene TRBV5-4 combines with J gene TRBJ2-6, with D possibly matching TRBD1 (5 bases). The CDR3 covers 17 residues. From germline, CDR1 is SGHNT and CDR2 YYREEE (reference sequence). The ends were cut back, 0 bases at V and 0 bases at J, with 10 bases in the middle. The chain's CDR3 is CASSLGGHLSGANVLTF. The CDR3 nucleotides read TGTGCCAGCAGCTTGGGAGGACATCTCTCTGGGGCCAACGTCCTGACTTTC.

For this clonotype: Relative to the germline gene, one junction end is altered; a read error may explain this. The chain uses TRBV24-1 and TRBJ2-3; perhaps D is TRBD1 or TRBD2 (5 bases each). Germline CDR1 reads KGHDR; CDR2 reads SFDVKD. The CDR3 consists of 12 residues. CDR3 nucleotides: TGTGCCACCAGTGATTCTCCGGGACCGGTACATTTT. Translation gives CATSDSPGPVHF.

The chain is built from TRBV27 and TRBJ2-6, with D uncertain. The V and J ends lost 2 bases and 2 bases respectively, with 10 bases between them. This CDR3 is built from 16 residues. Germline V lookup: CDR1 MNHEY, CDR2 SMNVEV (reference sequence). CDR3: CASSLAQSPGANVLTF. The CDR3 DNA reads TGTGCCAGCAGTTTAGCGCAGAGCCCTGGGGCCAACGTCCTGACTTTC.